A single sample is the source of the 5 T cell receptor beta chains below, sequenced in a study of cytomegalovirus exposure and HLA in healthy donors. Vbeta (60) and Jbeta (13) primers were used in the PCR. Here immunoSEQ multiplex PCR was the method, and the copy in TCRdb shows in-frame clones only, minus some. The data contain around 200,000 clones, about 80% of them singletons. The sample comprised PBMCs. These receptors all come from a male donor in good health and CMV-seronegative.

This sequence joins TRBV30 and TRBJ2-7; 9 nucleotides align to TRBD2. Germline lookup yields CDR1 GTSNPN and CDR2 SVGIG (reference sequence). The ends lost 4 bases at V and 1 base at J; junction bases unmatched: 2. The CDR3 is 13 amino acids. CDR3 DNA: TGTGCCTGGACTAGCGGGACGTCCTACGAGCAGTACTTC. This encodes CAWTSGTSYEQYF.

The rearrangement uses TRBV7-2 and TRBJ1-5; 9 nucleotides agree with TRBD1. Germline CDR1 SGHTA, CDR2 FQGNSA. The CDR3 contains 16 residues. V was clipped by 4 bases and J by 4 bases; unmatched bases: 8. The CDR3 spells CASSSSTGTGNQPQHF. CDR3 bases: TGTGCCAGCAGCTCCTCCACCGGGACAGGGAATCAGCCCCAGCATTTT.

The chain recombines TRBV7-9 with TRBJ1-1, with 10 bases fitting TRBD1. The CDR3 is 15 amino acids. Germline V lookup: CDR1 SEHNR, CDR2 FQNEAQ (reference sequence). The V and J ends lost 4 bases and 4 bases, in that order; junction bases with no gene match: 6. The CDR3 sequence: CASSSRDRGVTEAFF. The CDR3 DNA is TGTGCCAGCAGCTCCCGGGACAGGGGAGTCACTGAAGCTTTCTTT.

V is TRBV18 and J is TRBJ2-7, with 12 bases identical to TRBD2. The CDR3 extends over 15 amino acids. The germline V gene encodes CDR1 KGHSH and CDR2 LQKENI. Germline trimming cut 5 bases from V and 4 bases from J; bases unmatched to any gene: 6. CDR3 nucleotides: TGTGCCAGCTCAGCGAGGACTAGCGGGGAATACGAGCAGTACTTC. This encodes CASSARTSGEYEQYF.

This chain uses TRBV10-3 with TRBJ1-5; tentative D call: TRBD1 (5 bases). Trimming cost V 4 bases and J 9 bases, with 10 bases left between them. Germline CDR1 is ENHRY and CDR2 is SYGVKD. The CDR3 contains 12 residues. The CDR3 coding sequence is TGTGCCATCAGTGTCGGGGGTGGGCCCCAGCATTTT. Protein: CAISVGGGPQHF.